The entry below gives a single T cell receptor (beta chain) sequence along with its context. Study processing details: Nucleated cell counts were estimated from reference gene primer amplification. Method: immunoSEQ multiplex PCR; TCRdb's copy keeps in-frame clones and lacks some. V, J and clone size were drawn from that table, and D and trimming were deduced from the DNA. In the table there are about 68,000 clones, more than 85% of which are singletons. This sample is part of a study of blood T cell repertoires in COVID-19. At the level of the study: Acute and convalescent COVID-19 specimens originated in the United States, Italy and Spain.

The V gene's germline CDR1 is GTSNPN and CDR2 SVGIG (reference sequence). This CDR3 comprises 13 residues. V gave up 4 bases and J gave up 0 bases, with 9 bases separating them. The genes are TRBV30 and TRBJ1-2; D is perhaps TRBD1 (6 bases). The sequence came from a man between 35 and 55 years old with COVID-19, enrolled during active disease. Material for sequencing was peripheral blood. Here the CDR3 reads CAWNRVANYGYTF. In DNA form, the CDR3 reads TGTGCCTGGAACAGGGTGGCTAACTATGGCTACACCTTC.